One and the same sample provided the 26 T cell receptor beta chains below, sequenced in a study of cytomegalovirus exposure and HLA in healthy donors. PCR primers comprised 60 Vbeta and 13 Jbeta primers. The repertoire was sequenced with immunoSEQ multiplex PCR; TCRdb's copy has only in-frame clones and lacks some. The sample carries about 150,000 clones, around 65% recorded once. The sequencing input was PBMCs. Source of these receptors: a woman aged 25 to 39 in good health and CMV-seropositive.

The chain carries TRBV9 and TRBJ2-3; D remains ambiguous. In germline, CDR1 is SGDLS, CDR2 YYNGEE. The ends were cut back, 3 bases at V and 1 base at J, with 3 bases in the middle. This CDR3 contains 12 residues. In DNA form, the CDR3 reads TGTGCCAGCAGCGGCGGCACAGATACGCAGTATTTT. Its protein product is CASSGGTDTQYF.

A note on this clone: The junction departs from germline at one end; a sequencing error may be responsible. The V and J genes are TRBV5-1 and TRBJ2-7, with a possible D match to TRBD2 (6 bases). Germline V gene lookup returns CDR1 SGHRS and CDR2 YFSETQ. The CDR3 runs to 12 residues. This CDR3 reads CASSLENRGLDF. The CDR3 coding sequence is TGCGCCAGCAGCTTGGAAAATAGGGGACTTGACTTC.

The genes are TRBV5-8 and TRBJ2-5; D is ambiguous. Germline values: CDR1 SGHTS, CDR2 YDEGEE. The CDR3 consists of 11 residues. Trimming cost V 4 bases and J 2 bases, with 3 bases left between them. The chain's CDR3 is CASSPQETQYF. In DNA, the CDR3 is TGTGCCAGCAGCCCACAAGAGACCCAGTACTTC.

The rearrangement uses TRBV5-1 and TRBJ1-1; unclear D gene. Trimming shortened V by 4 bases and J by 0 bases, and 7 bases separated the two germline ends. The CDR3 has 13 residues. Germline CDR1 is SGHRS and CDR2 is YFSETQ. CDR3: CASSPQMNTEAFF. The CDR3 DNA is TGCGCCAGCAGCCCTCAGATGAACACTGAAGCTTTCTTT. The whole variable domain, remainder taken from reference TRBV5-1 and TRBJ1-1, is KAGVTQTPRYLIKTRGQQVTLSCSPISGHRSVSWYQQTPGQGLQFLFEYFSETQRNKGNFPGRFSGRQFSNSRSEMNVSTLELGDSALYLCASSPQMNTEAFFGQGTRLTVV.

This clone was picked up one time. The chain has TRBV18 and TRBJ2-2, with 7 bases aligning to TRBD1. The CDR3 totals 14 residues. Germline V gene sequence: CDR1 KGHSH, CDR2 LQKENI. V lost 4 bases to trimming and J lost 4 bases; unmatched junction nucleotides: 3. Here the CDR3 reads CASSLDRVTGELFF. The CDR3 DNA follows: TGTGCCAGCTCACTTGACAGGGTCACCGGGGAGCTGTTTTTT. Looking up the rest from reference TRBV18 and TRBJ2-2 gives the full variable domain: NAGVMQNPRHLVRRRGQEARLRCSPMKGHSHVYWYRQLPEEGLKFMVYLQKENIIDESGMPKERFSAEFPKEGPSILRIQQVVRGDSAAYFCASSLDRVTGELFFGEGSRLTVL.

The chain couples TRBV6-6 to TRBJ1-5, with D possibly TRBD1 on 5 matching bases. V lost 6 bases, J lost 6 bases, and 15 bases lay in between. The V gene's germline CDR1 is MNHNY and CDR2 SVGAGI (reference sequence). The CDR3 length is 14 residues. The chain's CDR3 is CASRAGGEGQPQHF. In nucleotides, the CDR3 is TGTGCCAGCAGAGCCGGGGGGGAAGGTCAGCCCCAGCATTTT.

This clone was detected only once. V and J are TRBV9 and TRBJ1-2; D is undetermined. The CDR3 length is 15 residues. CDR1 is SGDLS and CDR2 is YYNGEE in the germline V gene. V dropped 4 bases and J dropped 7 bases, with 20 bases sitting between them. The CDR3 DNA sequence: TGTGCCAGCAGCCCTAATGAGGGATTTGCGGTTGGCTACACCTTC. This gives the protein CASSPNEGFAVGYTF.

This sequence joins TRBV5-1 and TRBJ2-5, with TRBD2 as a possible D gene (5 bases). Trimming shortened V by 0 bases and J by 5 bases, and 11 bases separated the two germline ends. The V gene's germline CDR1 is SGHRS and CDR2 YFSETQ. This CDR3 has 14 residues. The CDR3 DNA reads TGCGCCAGCAGCTTGGGAGGGCTGAGGGAGACCCAGTACTTC. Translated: CASSLGGLRETQYF.

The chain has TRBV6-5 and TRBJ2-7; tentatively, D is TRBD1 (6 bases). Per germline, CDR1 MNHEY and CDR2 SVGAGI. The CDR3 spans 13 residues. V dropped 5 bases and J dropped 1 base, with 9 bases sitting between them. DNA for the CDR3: TGTGCCAGCAGTACAGACAGGTCCTACGAGCAGTACTTC. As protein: CASSTDRSYEQYF.

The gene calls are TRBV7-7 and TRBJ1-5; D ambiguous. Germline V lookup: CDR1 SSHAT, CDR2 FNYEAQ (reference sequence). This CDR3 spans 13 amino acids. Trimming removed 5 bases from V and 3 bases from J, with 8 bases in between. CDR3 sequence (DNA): TGTGCCAGCAGCCGAGAGTACAATCAGCCCCAGCATTTT. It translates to CASSREYNQPQHF.

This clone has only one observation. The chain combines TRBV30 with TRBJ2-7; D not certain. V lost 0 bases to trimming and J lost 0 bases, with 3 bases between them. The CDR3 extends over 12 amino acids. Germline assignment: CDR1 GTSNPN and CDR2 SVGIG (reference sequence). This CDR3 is CAWSVGSYEQYF. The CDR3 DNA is TGTGCCTGGAGTGTCGGCTCCTACGAGCAGTACTTC.

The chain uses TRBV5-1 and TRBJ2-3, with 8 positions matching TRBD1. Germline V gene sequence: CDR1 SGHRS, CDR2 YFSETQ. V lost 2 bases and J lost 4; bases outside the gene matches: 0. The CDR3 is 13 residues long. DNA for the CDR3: TGCGCCAGCAGCTTACAGGGGGCAGATACGCAGTATTTT. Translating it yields CASSLQGADTQYF.

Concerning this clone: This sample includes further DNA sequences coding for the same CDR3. This chain's CDR3 is CASSSLAGTYNEQFF. The CDR3 bases are TGTGCCAGTAGTAGCCTAGCGGGAACCTACAATGAGCAGTTCTTC. The genes are TRBV19 and TRBJ2-1; the match to TRBD2 covers 9 bases. This CDR3 has 15 residues. The V gene's germline CDR1 is LNHDA and CDR2 SQIVND (reference sequence). V was pared by 4 bases and J by 2 bases, with 3 bases of the junction left unmatched.

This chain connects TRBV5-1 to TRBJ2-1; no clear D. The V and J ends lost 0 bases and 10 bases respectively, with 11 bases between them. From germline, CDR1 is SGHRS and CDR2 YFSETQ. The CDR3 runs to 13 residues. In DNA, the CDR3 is TGCGCCAGCAGCTTGGTAGTGGGCTGGGAGCAGTTCTTC. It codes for CASSLVVGWEQFF. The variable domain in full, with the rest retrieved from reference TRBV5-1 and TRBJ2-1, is KAGVTQTPRYLIKTRGQQVTLSCSPISGHRSVSWYQQTPGQGLQFLFEYFSETQRNKGNFPGRFSGRQFSNSRSEMNVSTLELGDSALYLCASSLVVGWEQFFGPGTRLTVL.

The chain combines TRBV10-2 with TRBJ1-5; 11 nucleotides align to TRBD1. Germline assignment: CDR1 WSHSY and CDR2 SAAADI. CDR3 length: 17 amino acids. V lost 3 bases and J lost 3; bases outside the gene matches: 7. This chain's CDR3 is CASSDFRDRGFNQPQHF. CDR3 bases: TGCGCCAGCAGTGATTTTAGGGACAGGGGGTTCAATCAGCCCCAGCATTTT.

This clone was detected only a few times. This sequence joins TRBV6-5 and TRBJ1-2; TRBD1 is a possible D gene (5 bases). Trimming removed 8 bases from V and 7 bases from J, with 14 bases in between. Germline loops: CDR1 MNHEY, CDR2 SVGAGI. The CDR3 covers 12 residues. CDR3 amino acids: CASRETVSGYTF. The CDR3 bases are TGTGCCAGCCGGGAGACAGTCTCTGGCTACACCTTC.

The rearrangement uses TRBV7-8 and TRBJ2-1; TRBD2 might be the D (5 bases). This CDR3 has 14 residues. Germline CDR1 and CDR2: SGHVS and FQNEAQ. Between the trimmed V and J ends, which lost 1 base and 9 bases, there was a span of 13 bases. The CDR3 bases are TGTGCCAGCAGCTTAGTGGGGAGATTGGTTGAGCAGTTCTTC. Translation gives CASSLVGRLVEQFF.

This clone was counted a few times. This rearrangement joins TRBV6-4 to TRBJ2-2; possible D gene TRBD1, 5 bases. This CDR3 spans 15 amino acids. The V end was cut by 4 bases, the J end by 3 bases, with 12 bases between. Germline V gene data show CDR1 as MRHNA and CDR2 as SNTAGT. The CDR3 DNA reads TGTGCCAGCAGTGTGGAAGGGGTCGACACCGGGGAGCTGTTTTTT. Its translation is CASSVEGVDTGELFF.

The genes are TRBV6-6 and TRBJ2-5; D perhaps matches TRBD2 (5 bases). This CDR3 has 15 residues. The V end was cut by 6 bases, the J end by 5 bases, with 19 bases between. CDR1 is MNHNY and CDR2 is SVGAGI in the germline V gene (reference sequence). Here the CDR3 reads CASSPGAGRTETQYF. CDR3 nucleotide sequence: TGTGCCAGCAGCCCGGGCGCGGGCAGGACGGAGACCCAGTACTTC.

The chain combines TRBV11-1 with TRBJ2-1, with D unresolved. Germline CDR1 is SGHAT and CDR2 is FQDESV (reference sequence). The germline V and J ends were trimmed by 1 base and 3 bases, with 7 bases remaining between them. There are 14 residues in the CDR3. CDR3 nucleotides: TGTGCCAGCAGCTTAGATGGCAGCTACAATGAGCAGTTCTTC. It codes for CASSLDGSYNEQFF. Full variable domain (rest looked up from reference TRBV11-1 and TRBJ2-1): EAEVAQSPRYKITEKSQAVAFWCDPISGHATLYWYRQILGQGPELLVQFQDESVVDDSQLPKDRFSAERLKGVDSTLKIQPAELGDSAMYLCASSLDGSYNEQFFGPGTRLTVL.

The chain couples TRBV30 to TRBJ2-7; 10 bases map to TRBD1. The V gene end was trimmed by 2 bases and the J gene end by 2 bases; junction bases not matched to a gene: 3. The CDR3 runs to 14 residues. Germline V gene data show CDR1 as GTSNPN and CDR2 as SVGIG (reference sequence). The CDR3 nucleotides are TGTGCCTGGAGTCCCGGGACAGGGGCCTACGAGCAGTACTTC. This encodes CAWSPGTGAYEQYF.

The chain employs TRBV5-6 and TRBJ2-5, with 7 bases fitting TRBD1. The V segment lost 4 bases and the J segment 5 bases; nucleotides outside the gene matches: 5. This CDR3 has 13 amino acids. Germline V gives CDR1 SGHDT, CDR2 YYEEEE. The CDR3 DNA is TGTGCCAGCAGCGTGACAGGGCCGGAGACCCAGTACTTC. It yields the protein CASSVTGPETQYF.

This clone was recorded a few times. The CDR3 loop is CASSDRGGVSTTDTQYF. The CDR3 DNA follows: TGTGCCAGCAGTGATAGGGGGGGGGTTTCTACCACAGATACGCAGTATTTT. The rearrangement joins TRBV6-1 to TRBJ2-3; a possible D gene is TRBD2 (7 bases). CDR1 and CDR2 from the germline V gene are MNHNS and SASEGT. This CDR3 is 17 amino acids long. V lost 3 bases and J 2 bases, leaving 18 bases between the germline ends.

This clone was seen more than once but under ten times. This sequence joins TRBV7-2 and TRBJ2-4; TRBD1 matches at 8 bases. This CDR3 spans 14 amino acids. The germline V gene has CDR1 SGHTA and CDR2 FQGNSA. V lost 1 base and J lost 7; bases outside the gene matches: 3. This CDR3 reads CASSLDRGVNIQYF. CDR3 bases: TGTGCCAGCAGCTTAGACAGGGGGGTGAACATTCAGTACTTC.

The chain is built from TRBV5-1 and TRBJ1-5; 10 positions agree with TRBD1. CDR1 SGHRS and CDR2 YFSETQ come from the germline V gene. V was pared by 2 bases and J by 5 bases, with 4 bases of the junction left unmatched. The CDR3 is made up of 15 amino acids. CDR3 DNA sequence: TGCGCCAGCAGCTTTCCGGGACAGGGGTATCAGCCCCAGCATTTT. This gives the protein CASSFPGQGYQPQHF.

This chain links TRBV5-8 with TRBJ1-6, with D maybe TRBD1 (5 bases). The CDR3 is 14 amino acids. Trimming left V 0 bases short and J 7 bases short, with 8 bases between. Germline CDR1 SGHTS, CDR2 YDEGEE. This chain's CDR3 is CASSLGQLNSPLHF. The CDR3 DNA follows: TGTGCCAGCAGCTTGGGACAGCTCAATTCACCCCTCCACTTT.